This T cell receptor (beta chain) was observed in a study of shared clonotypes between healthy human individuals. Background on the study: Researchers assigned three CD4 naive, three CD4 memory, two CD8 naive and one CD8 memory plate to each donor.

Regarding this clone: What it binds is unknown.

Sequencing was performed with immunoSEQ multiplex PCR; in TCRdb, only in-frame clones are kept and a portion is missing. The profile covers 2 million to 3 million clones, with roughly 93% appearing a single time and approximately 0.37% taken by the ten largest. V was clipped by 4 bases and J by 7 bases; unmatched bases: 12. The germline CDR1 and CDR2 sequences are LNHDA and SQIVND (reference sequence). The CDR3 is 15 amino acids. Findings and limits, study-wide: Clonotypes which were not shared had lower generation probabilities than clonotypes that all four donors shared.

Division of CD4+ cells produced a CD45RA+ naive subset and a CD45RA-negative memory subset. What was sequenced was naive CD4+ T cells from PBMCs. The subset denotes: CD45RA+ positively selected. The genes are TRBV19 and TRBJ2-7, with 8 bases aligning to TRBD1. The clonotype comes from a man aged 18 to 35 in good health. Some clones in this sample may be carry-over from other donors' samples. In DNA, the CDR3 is TGTGCCAGTAGTACGGACAGGGCGCCCCCCTGGGAGCAGTACTTC. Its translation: CASSTDRAPPWEQYF.